The subject of this entry is one TCR beta chain. Germline V gives CDR1 MNHEY, CDR2 SMNVEV (reference sequence). The CDR3 has 14 residues. Trimming took 3 bases from V and 6 from J, leaving 14 bases between them. This sample was included in a study of blood T cell repertoires in COVID-19. Across the study: Samples of COVID-19 (acute and convalescent) were obtained from the United States, Italy and Spain. PBMCs, B-cell-depleted T cells, or T cells provided the cDNA or gDNA that made up the material.

Study processing details: Amplification from reference gene primers served as the basis for estimated nucleated cell counts. Repertoires were generated with immunoSEQ multiplex PCR, while TCRdb's copy carries only in-frame clones and drops some. The V and J calls and clone size were taken over from that table, and D and trimming were inferred from the DNA. The table has around 150,000 clones, more than 70% seen once. Material for sequencing was peripheral blood. The clonotype comes from a man aged 60 to 69 with acute or convalescent COVID-19. This chain joins TRBV27 and TRBJ1-2; D not certain. The DNA of the CDR3 is TGTGCCAGCAGTTTGGGAGGGATGGTCCATGGCTACACCTTC. Its protein product is CASSLGGMVHGYTF.